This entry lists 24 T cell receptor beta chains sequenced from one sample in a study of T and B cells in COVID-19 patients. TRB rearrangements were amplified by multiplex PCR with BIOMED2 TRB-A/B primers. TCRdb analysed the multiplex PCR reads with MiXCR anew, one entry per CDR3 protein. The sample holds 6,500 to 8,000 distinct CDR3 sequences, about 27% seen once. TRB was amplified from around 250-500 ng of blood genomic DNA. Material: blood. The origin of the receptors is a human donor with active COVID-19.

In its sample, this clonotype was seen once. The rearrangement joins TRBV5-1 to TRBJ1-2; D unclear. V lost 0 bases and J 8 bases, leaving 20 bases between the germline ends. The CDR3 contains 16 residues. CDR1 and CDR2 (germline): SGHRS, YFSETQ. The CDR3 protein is CASSLGSFLGSDGYTF. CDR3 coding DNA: TGCGCCAGCAGCTTGGGATCTTTTTTAGGCTCCGACGGCTACACCTTC.

The CDR3 sequence is CASSPDRGVVNTEAFF. In DNA form, the CDR3 reads TGTGCCAGCAGCCCGGACAGGGGTGTCGTGAACACTGAAGCTTTCTTT. The chain is built from TRBV14 and TRBJ1-1; 9 positions agree with TRBD1. The CDR3 sequence is 16 residues long. Trimming cost V 4 bases and J 0 bases; bases outside gene matches: 6. Per the germline V gene, CDR1 is SGHDN and CDR2 is FVKESK.

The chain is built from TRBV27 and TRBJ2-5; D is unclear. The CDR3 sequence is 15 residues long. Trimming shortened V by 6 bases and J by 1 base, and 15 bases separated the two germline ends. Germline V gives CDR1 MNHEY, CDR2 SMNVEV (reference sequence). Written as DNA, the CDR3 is TGTGCCAGCAGCCCCTTAGGGCGTTGCCAAGAGACCCAGTACTTC. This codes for CASSPLGRCQETQYF.

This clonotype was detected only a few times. CDR3 protein: CASSPAGTGRDEQYF. The CDR3 coding sequence is TGCGCCAGCAGCCCCGCCGGGACAGGGCGCGACGAGCAGTACTTC. The chain carries TRBV4-3 and TRBJ2-7; 9 nucleotides align to TRBD1. The CDR3 has 15 residues. Germline V gene sequence: CDR1 LGHNA, CDR2 YSLEER. After removal of 4 bases from V and 5 bases from J, the junction contained 9 bases not matched to a gene.

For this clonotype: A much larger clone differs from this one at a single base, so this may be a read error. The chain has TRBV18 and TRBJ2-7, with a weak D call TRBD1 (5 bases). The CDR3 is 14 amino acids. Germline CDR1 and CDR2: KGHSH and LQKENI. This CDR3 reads CGSSSEAGPYEQYF. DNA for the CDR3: TGTGGCAGCTCATCTGAGGCAGGGCCCTACGAGCAGTACTTC.

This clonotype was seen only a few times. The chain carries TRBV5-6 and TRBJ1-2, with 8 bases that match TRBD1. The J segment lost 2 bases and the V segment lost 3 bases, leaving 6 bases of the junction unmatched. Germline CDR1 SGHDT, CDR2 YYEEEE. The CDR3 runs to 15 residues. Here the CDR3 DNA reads TGTGCCAGCAGCTCCAGGGACAGGATAAACTATGGCTACACCTTC. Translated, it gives CASSSRDRINYGYTF.

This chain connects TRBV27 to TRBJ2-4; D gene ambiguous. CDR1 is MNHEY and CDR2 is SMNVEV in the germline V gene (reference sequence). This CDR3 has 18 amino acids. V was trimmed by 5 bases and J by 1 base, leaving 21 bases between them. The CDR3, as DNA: TGTGCCAGCAGTCCATTGACTGGCGGCCCGGCGGCCAAAAACATTCAGTACTTC. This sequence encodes CASSPLTGGPAAKNIQYF.

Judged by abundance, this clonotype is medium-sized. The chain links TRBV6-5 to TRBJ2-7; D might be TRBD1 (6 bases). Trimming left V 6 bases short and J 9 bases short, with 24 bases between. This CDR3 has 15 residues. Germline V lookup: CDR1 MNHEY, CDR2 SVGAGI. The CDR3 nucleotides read TGTGCCAGCAGCCGGGCCCTCCTTACAGGGATACCGCAGTACTTC. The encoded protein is CASSRALLTGIPQYF.

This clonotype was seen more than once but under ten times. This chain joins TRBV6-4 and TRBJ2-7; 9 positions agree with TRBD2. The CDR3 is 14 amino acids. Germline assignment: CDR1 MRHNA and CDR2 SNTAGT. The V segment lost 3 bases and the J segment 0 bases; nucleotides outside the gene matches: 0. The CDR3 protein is CASSERGGSYEQYF. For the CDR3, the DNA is TGTGCCAGCAGTGAGCGGGGGGGCTCCTACGAGCAGTACTTC.

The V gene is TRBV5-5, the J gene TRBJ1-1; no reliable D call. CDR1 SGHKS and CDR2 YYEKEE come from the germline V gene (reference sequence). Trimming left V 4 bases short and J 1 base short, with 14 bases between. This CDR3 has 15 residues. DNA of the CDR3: TGTGCCAGCAGCCCGAACGGCGTCCCGAACACTGAAGCTTTCTTT. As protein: CASSPNGVPNTEAFF.

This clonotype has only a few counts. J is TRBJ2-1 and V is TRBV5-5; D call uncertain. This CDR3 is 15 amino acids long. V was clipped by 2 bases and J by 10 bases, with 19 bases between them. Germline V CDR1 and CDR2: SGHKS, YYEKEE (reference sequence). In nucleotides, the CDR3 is TGTGCCAGCAGCTTTTTAGCTTCAGGAAGAAGGGAGCAGTTCTTC. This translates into CASSFLASGRREQFF.

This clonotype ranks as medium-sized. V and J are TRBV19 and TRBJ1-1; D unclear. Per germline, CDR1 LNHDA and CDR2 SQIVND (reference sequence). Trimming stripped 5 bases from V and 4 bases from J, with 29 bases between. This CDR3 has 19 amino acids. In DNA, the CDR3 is TGTGCCAGTAGTGCCGCATTGGCCGTCCGGTCTTGGTGGGGCACTGAAGCTTTCTTT. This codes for CASSAALAVRSWWGTEAFF.

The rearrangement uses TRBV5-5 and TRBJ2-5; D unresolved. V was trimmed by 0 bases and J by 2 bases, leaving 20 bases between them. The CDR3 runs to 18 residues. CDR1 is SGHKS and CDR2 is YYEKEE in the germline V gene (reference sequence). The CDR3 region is CASSLAAFSGARQETQYF. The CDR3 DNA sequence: TGTGCCAGCAGCTTGGCCGCTTTTTCGGGCGCAAGACAAGAGACCCAGTACTTC.

The CDR3 spells CASSPSRNEQFF. Written as DNA, the CDR3 is TGTGCCAGCAGCCCCTCCCGGAATGAGCAGTTCTTC. The V call is TRBV11-2, the J call TRBJ2-1, with no clear D. Trimming removed 5 bases at V and 7 bases at J, with 9 bases between. The CDR3 has 12 residues. Germline V CDR1 and CDR2: SGHAT, FQNNGV.

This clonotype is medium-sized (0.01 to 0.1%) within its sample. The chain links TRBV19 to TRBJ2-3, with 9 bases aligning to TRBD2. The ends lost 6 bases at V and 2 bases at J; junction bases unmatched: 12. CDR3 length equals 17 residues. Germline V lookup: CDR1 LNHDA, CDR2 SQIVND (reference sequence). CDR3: CASSPPPRLADTDTQYF. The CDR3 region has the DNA TGTGCCAGTAGCCCCCCCCCACGACTAGCGGACACAGATACGCAGTATTTT.

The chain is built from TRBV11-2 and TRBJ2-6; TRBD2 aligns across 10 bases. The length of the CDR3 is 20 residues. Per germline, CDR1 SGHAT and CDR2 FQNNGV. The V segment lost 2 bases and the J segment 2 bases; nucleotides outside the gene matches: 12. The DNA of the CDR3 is TGTGCCAGCAGCTTAAAATCGCTAGCGGGAGATCGGGCTGGGGCCAACGTCCTGACTTTC. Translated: CASSLKSLAGDRAGANVLTF. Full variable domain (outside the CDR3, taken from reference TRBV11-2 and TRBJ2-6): EAGVAQSPRYKIIEKRQSVAFWCNPISGHATLYWYQQILGQGPKLLIQFQNNGVVDDSQLPKDRFSAERLKGVDSTLKIQPAKLEDSAVYLCASSLKSLAGDRAGANVLTFGAGSRLTVL.

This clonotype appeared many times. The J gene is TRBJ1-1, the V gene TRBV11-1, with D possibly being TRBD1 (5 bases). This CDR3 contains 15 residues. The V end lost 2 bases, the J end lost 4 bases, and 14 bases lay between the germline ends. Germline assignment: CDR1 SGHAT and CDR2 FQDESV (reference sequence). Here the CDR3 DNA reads TGTGCCAGCAGCTTAAGGACTCCCGGGGGCACTGAAGCTTTCTTT. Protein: CASSLRTPGGTEAFF.

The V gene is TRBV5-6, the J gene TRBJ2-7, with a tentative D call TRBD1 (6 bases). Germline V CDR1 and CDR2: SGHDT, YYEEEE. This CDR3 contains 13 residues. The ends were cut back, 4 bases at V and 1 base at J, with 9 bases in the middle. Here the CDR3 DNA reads TGTGCCAGCAGCCGCGGACAGTCCTACGAGCAGTACTTC. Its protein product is CASSRGQSYEQYF.

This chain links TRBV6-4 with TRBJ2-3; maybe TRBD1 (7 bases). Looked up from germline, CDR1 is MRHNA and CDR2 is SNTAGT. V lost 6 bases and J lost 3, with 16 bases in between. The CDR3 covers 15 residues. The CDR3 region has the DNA TGTGCCAGCAGCGCGGAGGGGGCTTCGACAGATACGCAGTATTTT. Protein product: CASSAEGASTDTQYF.

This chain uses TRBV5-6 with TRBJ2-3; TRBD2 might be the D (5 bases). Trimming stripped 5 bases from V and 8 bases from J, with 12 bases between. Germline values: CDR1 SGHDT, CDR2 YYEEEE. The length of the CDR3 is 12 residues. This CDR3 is CASRFGGGTQYF. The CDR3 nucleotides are TGTGCCAGCAGGTTTGGTGGAGGTACGCAGTATTTT.

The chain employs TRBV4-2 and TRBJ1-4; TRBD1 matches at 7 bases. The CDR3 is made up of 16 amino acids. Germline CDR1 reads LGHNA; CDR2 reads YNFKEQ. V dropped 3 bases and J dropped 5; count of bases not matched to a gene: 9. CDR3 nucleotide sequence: TGTGCCAGCAGCCAGACGACAGGGACGTCGAATGAAAAACTGTTTTTT. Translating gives CASSQTTGTSNEKLFF.

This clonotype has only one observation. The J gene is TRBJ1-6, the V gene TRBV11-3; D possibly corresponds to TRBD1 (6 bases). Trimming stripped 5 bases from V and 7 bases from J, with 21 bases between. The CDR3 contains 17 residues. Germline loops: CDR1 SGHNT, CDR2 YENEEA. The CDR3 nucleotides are TGTGCCAGCAGCCCTAGATTCTCAGGGGTTGGCAATTCACCCCTCCACTTT. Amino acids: CASSPRFSGVGNSPLHF.

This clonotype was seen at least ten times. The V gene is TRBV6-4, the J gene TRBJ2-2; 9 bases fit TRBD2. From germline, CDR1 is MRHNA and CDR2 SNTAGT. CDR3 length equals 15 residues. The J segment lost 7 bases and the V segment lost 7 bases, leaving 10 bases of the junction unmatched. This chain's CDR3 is CASKRASGTIGELFF. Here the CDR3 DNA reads TGTGCCAGCAAGAGGGCTAGCGGGACCATCGGGGAGCTGTTTTTT.

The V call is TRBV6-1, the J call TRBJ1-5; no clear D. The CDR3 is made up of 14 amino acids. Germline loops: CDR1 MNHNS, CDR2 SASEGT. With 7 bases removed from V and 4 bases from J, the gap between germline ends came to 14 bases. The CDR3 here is CASTQGSKNQPQHF. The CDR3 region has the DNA TGTGCCAGCACACAAGGGTCTAAAAATCAGCCCCAGCATTTT.